The 24 T cell receptor beta chains presented below share a single source sample, sequenced in a study of T cell repertoires and HLA-DP antigens. Method: immunoSEQ multiplex PCR; TCRdb's copy keeps in-frame clones and lacks some. Here the sample spans about 89,000 clones, roughly 86% being singletons. Their specific antigens are unknown. Sequenced: CD4+ T cells from PBMCs. These receptors were obtained from a man aged 45 to 65 in good health and CMV-seronegative.

CDR3 sequence (DNA): TGTGCCAGCAGCTTGTTGGCCAGGGAGGGATATGGCTACACCTTC. Protein product: CASSLLAREGYGYTF. This sequence joins TRBV5-4 and TRBJ1-2; a possible D gene is TRBD1 (5 bases). Germline-derived CDR1 and CDR2 are SGHNT and YYREEE (reference sequence). Trimming stripped 1 base from V and 5 bases from J, with 15 bases between. The CDR3 is 15 amino acids. The whole variable domain, remainder taken from reference TRBV5-4 and TRBJ1-2, is ETGVTQSPTHLIKTRGQQVTLRCSSQSGHNTVSWYQQALGQGPQFIFQYYREEENGRGNFPPRFSGLQFPNYSSELNVNALELDDSALYLCASSLLAREGYGYTFGSGTRLTVV.

Only one count was recorded for this clone. The chain recombines TRBV27 with TRBJ2-1; 14 bases line up with TRBD2. CDR3 length: 20 amino acids. V lost 9 bases to trimming and J lost 2 bases; unmatched junction nucleotides: 18. Per germline, CDR1 MNHEY and CDR2 SMNVEV (reference sequence). Here the CDR3 reads CASKKPGTSGRDGTYNEQFF. CDR3 bases: TGTGCCAGTAAAAAACCCGGGACTAGCGGGAGAGATGGGACCTACAATGAGCAGTTCTTC.

The J gene is TRBJ2-7, the V gene TRBV7-2; the D gene could be TRBD1 or TRBD2 (6 bases each). Germline CDR1 reads SGHTA; CDR2 reads FQGNSA. This CDR3 has 15 amino acids. Between the trimmed V and J ends, which lost 1 base and 6 bases, there was a span of 16 bases. Here the CDR3 DNA reads TGTGCCAGCAGCTTAGAGTGGGGGGCGGGGTTCGAGCAGTACTTC. Translating gives CASSLEWGAGFEQYF.

The chain links TRBV2 to TRBJ1-2, with D perhaps matching TRBD1 (5 bases). The CDR3 is made up of 11 amino acids. V was pared by 5 bases and J by 6 bases, with 7 bases between. CDR1 and CDR2 (germline): SNHLY, FYNNEI. The CDR3 reads CASSPTDGYTF. CDR3 sequence (DNA): TGTGCCAGCAGTCCGACAGATGGCTACACCTTC.

This chain links TRBV28 with TRBJ2-5, with 8 bases aligning to TRBD1. The CDR3 contains 14 residues. The junction had 10 bases not matched to a gene; V was cut back by 7 bases and J by 6 bases. Germline V gene sequence: CDR1 MDHEN, CDR2 SYDVKM. This CDR3 reads CASTGQGWFQTQYF. CDR3 sequence (DNA): TGTGCCAGCACAGGACAGGGTTGGTTCCAGACCCAGTACTTC.

This sequence joins TRBV30 and TRBJ1-1; TRBD1 aligns across 7 bases. The length of the CDR3 is 14 residues. Germline V gene sequence: CDR1 GTSNPN, CDR2 SVGIG (reference sequence). Unmatched junction bases numbered 11, after V lost 5 bases and J lost 5 bases. CDR3 residues: CAWFSETGRTEAFF. The CDR3 coding sequence is TGTGCCTGGTTCTCGGAGACAGGGCGGACTGAAGCTTTCTTT. The whole variable domain, filled in from reference TRBV30 and TRBJ1-1, reads SQTIHQWPATLVQPVGSPLSLECTVEGTSNPNLYWYRQAAGRGLQLLFYSVGIGQISSEVPQNLSASRPQDRQFILSSKKLLLSDSGFYLCAWFSETGRTEAFFGQGTRLTVV.

The chain uses TRBV6-5 and TRBJ2-7, with 12 bases lining up with TRBD1. J lost 7 bases, V lost 6 bases, and 10 bases had no gene match. Looked up from germline, CDR1 is MNHEY and CDR2 is SVGAGI. There are 15 residues in the CDR3. The CDR3 loop reads CASRKMGQGAQEQYF. The CDR3, as DNA: TGTGCCAGCAGAAAAATGGGACAGGGGGCACAGGAGCAGTACTTC.

This clone showed up just a few times. This sequence joins TRBV9 and TRBJ2-3, with 8 bases aligning to TRBD2. The germline CDR1 and CDR2 sequences are SGDLS and YYNGEE. The V segment lost 4 bases and the J segment 1 base; nucleotides outside the gene matches: 5. This CDR3 is 15 amino acids long. The CDR3 bases are TGTGCCAGCAGCAATAGCGGGGTTCGCACAGATACGCAGTATTTT. This sequence encodes CASSNSGVRTDTQYF. The entire variable domain, with the rest obtained from reference TRBV9 and TRBJ2-3, is as follows: DSGVTQTPKHLITATGQRVTLRCSPRSGDLSVYWYQQSLDQGLQFLIQYYNGEERAKGNILERFSAQQFPDLHSELNLSSLELGDSALYFCASSNSGVRTDTQYFGPGTRLTVL.

The chain couples TRBV21-1 to TRBJ2-7. TRBV21-1 is a documented pseudogene. This CDR3 is built from 15 residues. The CDR3 sequence is CASSKYTGLYYEQYF. The CDR3 DNA follows: TGTGCCAGCAGCAAATATACAGGACTGTACTACGAGCAGTACTTC.

CDR3 DNA sequence: TGTGCCAGCAGACAACAGCCTCATAGCAATCAGCCCCAGCATTTT. Protein product: CASRQQPHSNQPQHF. The chain is built from TRBV7-2 and TRBJ1-5; D not resolved. Trimming pared 6 bases from V and 0 bases from J, leaving 12 bases between. CDR3 size: 15 residues. CDR1 SGHTA and CDR2 FQGNSA come from the germline V gene. Full variable domain (outside the CDR3, taken from reference TRBV7-2 and TRBJ1-5): GAGVSQSPSNKVTEKGKDVELRCDPISGHTALYWYRQSLGQGLEFLIYFQGNSAPDKSGLPSDRFSAERTGGSVSTLTIQRTQQEDSAVYLCASRQQPHSNQPQHFGDGTRLSIL.

This chain connects TRBV6-1 to TRBJ1-2; maybe TRBD1 (6 bases). This CDR3 spans 12 amino acids. The ends were cut back, 8 bases at V and 2 bases at J, with 9 bases in the middle. Looked up from germline, CDR1 is MNHNS and CDR2 is SASEGT. CDR3: CASLGANYGYTF. CDR3 nucleotide sequence: TGTGCCAGCCTGGGGGCAAACTATGGCTACACCTTC.

The chain uses TRBV7-9 and TRBJ2-5; 16 bases align to TRBD2. The germline CDR1 and CDR2 sequences are SEHNR and FQNEAQ (reference sequence). Trimming cost V 5 bases and J 4 bases; bases outside gene matches: 4. This CDR3 comprises 16 residues. The CDR3 region has the DNA TGTGCCAGCAGCCGGGGACTAGCGGGAGGGGGAGAGACCCAGTACTTC. Its translation is CASSRGLAGGGETQYF.

This rearrangement joins TRBV19 to TRBJ2-1; perhaps TRBD2 as D (6 bases). Germline V lookup: CDR1 LNHDA, CDR2 SQIVND (reference sequence). V lost 6 bases and J 8 bases, leaving 11 bases between the germline ends. The CDR3 totals 12 residues. CDR3 nucleotide sequence: TGTGCCAGTAGCCAGACTAGTCATGAGCAGTTCTTC. It codes for CASSQTSHEQFF.

By sample share, this clone is medium-sized. The V and J genes are TRBV18 and TRBJ2-5; D call uncertain. Trimming cost V 6 bases and J 0 bases, with 5 bases left between them. CDR1 is KGHSH, CDR2 LQKENI, per germline. The CDR3 totals 12 residues. CDR3 DNA sequence: TGTGCCAGCTCCTCGTACCAAGAGACCCAGTACTTC. Translating gives CASSSYQETQYF.

V usage is TRBV19 and J usage is TRBJ2-2, with D possibly TRBD2 on 5 matching bases. This CDR3 contains 14 residues. Looked up from germline, CDR1 is LNHDA and CDR2 is SQIVND (reference sequence). V was trimmed by 7 bases and J by 5 bases, leaving 14 bases between them. Here the CDR3 reads CASIPSGRTGELFF. The CDR3 region has the DNA TGTGCCAGTATACCCAGCGGACGGACCGGGGAGCTGTTTTTT.

The V gene is TRBV18, the J gene TRBJ2-1; 11 bases line up with TRBD2. The germline V gene encodes CDR1 KGHSH and CDR2 LQKENI. V shed 1 base and J 4 bases; nucleotides not matched to a gene: 27. The CDR3 consists of 24 residues. CDR3 sequence (DNA): TGTGCCAGCTCACCACAATGGGGACTAGCGGACCTGAGTCTGGATCTGGGGAAATACAATGAGCAGTTCTTC. The encoded protein is CASSPQWGLADLSLDLGKYNEQFF. The full variable domain, completed using reference TRBV18 and TRBJ2-1, is NAGVMQNPRHLVRRRGQEARLRCSPMKGHSHVYWYRQLPEEGLKFMVYLQKENIIDESGMPKERFSAEFPKEGPSILRIQQVVRGDSAAYFCASSPQWGLADLSLDLGKYNEQFFGPGTRLTVL.

The rearrangement uses TRBV6-5 and TRBJ2-1; a possible D gene is TRBD2 (5 bases). The CDR3 sequence is 14 residues long. Per germline, CDR1 MNHEY and CDR2 SVGAGI. Between the trimmed V and J ends, which lost 6 bases and 6 bases, there was a span of 15 bases. CDR3 in amino acids: CASRRTDWANEQFF. CDR3 nucleotide sequence: TGTGCCAGCAGGCGGACGGACTGGGCCAATGAGCAGTTCTTC.

This rearrangement joins TRBV19 to TRBJ2-1; the match to TRBD2 covers 16 bases. In germline, CDR1 is LNHDA, CDR2 SQIVND (reference sequence). The CDR3 is made up of 16 amino acids. The ends lost 5 bases at V and 9 bases at J; junction bases unmatched: 7. The CDR3 here is CASSPLGLAGGGEQFF. The CDR3 DNA reads as TGTGCCAGTAGTCCGCTGGGACTAGCGGGAGGGGGTGAGCAGTTCTTC.

This chain connects TRBV6-6 to TRBJ1-5, with D perhaps matching TRBD1 (6 bases). The V gene's germline CDR1 is MNHNY and CDR2 SVGAGI (reference sequence). Trimming removed 1 base from V and 1 base from J, with 11 bases in between. The CDR3 length is 16 residues. CDR3 nucleotides: TGTGCCAGCAGTTACTTAGGGACAACAAGCAATCAGCCCCAGCATTTT. Protein product: CASSYLGTTSNQPQHF.

The gene calls are TRBV4-3 and TRBJ1-1; D is ambiguous. V was trimmed by 4 bases and J by 1 base, leaving 13 bases between them. The CDR3 runs to 15 residues. Germline values: CDR1 LGHNA, CDR2 YSLEER. CDR3 nucleotides: TGCGCCAGCAGCCTCCAGCCACAGACGAACACTGAAGCTTTCTTT. It translates to CASSLQPQTNTEAFF.

V is TRBV7-9 and J is TRBJ2-2; TRBD1 matches at 10 bases. The length of the CDR3 is 15 residues. The ends lost 5 bases at V and 4 bases at J; junction bases unmatched: 4. CDR1 is SEHNR and CDR2 is FQNEAQ in the germline V gene (reference sequence). The CDR3 sequence is CASSEGQGTTGELFF. The CDR3, as DNA: TGTGCCAGCAGCGAGGGACAGGGGACCACCGGGGAGCTGTTTTTT.

The V call is TRBV5-1, the J call TRBJ2-2, with TRBD1 matching 8 bases. CDR1 and CDR2 from the germline V gene are SGHRS and YFSETQ. The CDR3 consists of 15 residues. V trimming: 5 bases; J trimming: 7 bases; junction bases outside the gene matches: 10. The CDR3 region is CASRSGQGRDGELFF. The CDR3 bases are TGCGCCAGCAGATCTGGACAGGGACGGGACGGGGAGCTGTTTTTT.

The V call is TRBV7-9, the J call TRBJ1-3; D might be TRBD1 (6 bases). CDR3 size: 15 residues. Trimming took off 8 bases at V and 0 bases at J, with 14 bases between the two ends. The V gene's germline CDR1 is SEHNR and CDR2 FQNEAQ (reference sequence). The chain's CDR3 is CASGGRVSSGNTIYF. For the CDR3, the DNA is TGTGCCAGCGGGGGCAGGGTCTCCTCTGGAAACACCATATATTTT.

The rearrangement joins TRBV2 to TRBJ2-7, with 7 bases fitting TRBD1. The germline V gene encodes CDR1 SNHLY and CDR2 FYNNEI. The CDR3 covers 13 residues. After removal of 9 bases from V and 2 bases from J, the junction contained 7 bases not matched to a gene. CDR3 bases: TGTGCCAGTATTAGACAGGGTGCCTACGAGCAGTACTTC. Its translation: CASIRQGAYEQYF.